The subject of this entry is one T cell receptor beta chain. The antigen is undetermined. The data derive from a study of T cell responses to AZD1222 COVID-19 vaccine. Study at large: It was second doses at about 4 or about 12 weeks that were pooled. General study points: Repertoires were sampled only after the peak T cell response. Baseline antibody screening turned up just a handful of seropositive AZD1222 recipients.

This table comes from immunoSEQ multiplex PCR, and its TCRdb copy is limited to in-frame clones, with some not included. The data show around 120,000 clones, with about 92% seen just once and approximately 3% held by the top ten. Sequenced material: peripheral blood, taken on day 0 of AZD1222 vaccination. The clonotype originates from an adult in good health.

Written as DNA, the CDR3 is TGCGCCAGCAGCTTTACAGGGATTGAAGCTTTCTTT. Its protein product is CASSFTGIEAFF. V is TRBV5-1 and J is TRBJ1-1, with D perhaps TRBD1 (6 bases). This CDR3 contains 12 residues. The germline gives CDR1 SGHRS, CDR2 YFSETQ. The V and J ends lost 2 bases and 7 bases respectively, with 9 bases between them.